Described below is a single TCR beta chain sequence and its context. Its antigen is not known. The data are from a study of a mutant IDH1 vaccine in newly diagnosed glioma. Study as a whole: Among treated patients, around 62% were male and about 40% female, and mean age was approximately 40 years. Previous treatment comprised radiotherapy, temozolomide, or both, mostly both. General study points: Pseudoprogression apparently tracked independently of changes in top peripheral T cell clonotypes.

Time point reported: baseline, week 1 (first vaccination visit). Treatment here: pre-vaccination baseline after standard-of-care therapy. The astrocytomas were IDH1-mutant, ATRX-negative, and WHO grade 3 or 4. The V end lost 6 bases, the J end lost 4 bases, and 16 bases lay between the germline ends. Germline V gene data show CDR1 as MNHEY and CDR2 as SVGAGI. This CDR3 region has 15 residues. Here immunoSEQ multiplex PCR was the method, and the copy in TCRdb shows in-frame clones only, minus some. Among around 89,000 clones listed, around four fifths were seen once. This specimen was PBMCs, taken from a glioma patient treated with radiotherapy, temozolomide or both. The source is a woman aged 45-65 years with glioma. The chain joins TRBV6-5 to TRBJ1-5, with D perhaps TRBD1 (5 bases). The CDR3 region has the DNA TGTGCCAGCAGGGATATGGGTCAGGGTAATCAGCCCCAGCATTTT. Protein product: CASRDMGQGNQPQHF.